The next 22 T cell receptor beta chains were all read from a single sample in a study of blood T cell repertoires in COVID-19 (dated by TCRdb to 2018 to 2021). The library was produced with the immunoSEQ multiplex PCR assay. This immuneACCESS table, as held by TCRdb, lists in-frame sequences with V and J called but not all clones. Of the missing ones, under half trace to an unresolved V gene in checked studies; the others have no known cause. This sample holds 180,000 or so clones; around 85% were observed only once. The ten largest clones add up to 9.8% of the sample. Sequencing input: peripheral blood. The receptors shown here come from a woman over 75 with acute or convalescent COVID-19.

CDR3 amino acids: CASRSDRIEDSYEQYF. The CDR3 region has the DNA TGTGCCAGCCGCTCGGACAGAATAGAAGACTCCTACGAGCAGTACTTC. This chain links TRBV7-9 with TRBJ2-7, with D possibly matching TRBD1 (6 bases). The CDR3 is 16 residues long. Looked up from germline, CDR1 is SEHNR and CDR2 is FQNEAQ (reference sequence). V was trimmed by 8 bases and J by 0 bases, leaving 20 bases between them.

The rearrangement links TRBV24-1 to TRBJ2-1, with 11 bases identical to TRBD1. The junction had 15 bases not matched to a gene; V was cut back by 3 bases and J by 15 bases. Looked up from germline, CDR1 is KGHDR and CDR2 is SFDVKD. This CDR3 is 16 amino acids long. For the CDR3, the DNA is TGTGCCACCAGTGATCAGTCCGGGACAGGGGGTGATGTGGTGTTCTTC. Translating it yields CATSDQSGTGGDVVFF.

The chain carries TRBV2 and TRBJ2-2; 8 nucleotides align to TRBD2. The CDR3 extends over 14 amino acids. The J segment lost 4 bases and the V segment lost 11 bases, leaving 9 bases of the junction unmatched. CDR1 and CDR2 (germline): SNHLY, FYNNEI. In nucleotides, the CDR3 is TGTGCCGGACGGGAGCGGGGGTTCACCGGGGAGCTGTTTTTT. This gives the protein CAGRERGFTGELFF.

This chain uses TRBV19 with TRBJ2-5, with D possibly TRBD2 on 5 matching bases. The CDR3 is 14 amino acids. CDR1 and CDR2 (germline): LNHDA, SQIVND (reference sequence). V shed 5 bases and J shed 4 bases, with 14 bases lying between them. The DNA for the CDR3 is TGTGCCAGTAGTCCCCGGGATAGTCCAGAGACCCAGTACTTC. This translates into CASSPRDSPETQYF.

The chain is built from TRBV2 and TRBJ2-5; 8 bases map to TRBD2. V shed 4 bases, J shed 5 bases, and the junction held 3 bases outside the gene matches. Germline assignment: CDR1 SNHLY and CDR2 FYNNEI. The CDR3 covers 13 residues. The CDR3 reads CASSVPGGETQYF. CDR3 DNA: TGTGCCAGCAGTGTGCCGGGAGGGGAGACCCAGTACTTC. The entire variable domain, with the rest obtained from reference TRBV2 and TRBJ2-5, is as follows: EPEVTQTPSHQVTQMGQEVILRCVPISNHLYFYWYRQILGQKVEFLVSFYNNEISEKSEIFDDQFSVERPDGSNFTLKIRSTKLEDSAMYFCASSVPGGETQYFGPGTRLLVL.

This clone was counted between two and nine times. The V and J genes are TRBV20-1 and TRBJ2-7; D possibly corresponds to TRBD1 (5 bases). CDR3 length: 17 amino acids. Germline V gene sequence: CDR1 DFQATT, CDR2 SNEGSKA (reference sequence). V was clipped by 3 bases and J by 2 bases, with 23 bases between them. CDR3 in DNA: TGCAGTGCTAGTGGGCCCTCAAAGGGGCCATCTCCCTACGAGCAGTACTTC. Residues: CSASGPSKGPSPYEQYF.

This chain connects TRBV5-6 to TRBJ2-3; D perhaps matches TRBD1 (6 bases). This CDR3 has 15 amino acids. Germline-derived CDR1 and CDR2 are SGHDT and YYEEEE. V dropped 3 bases and J dropped 4 bases, with 15 bases sitting between them. The CDR3, as DNA: TGTGCCAGCAGCTGGGGCAGGGGATTGGCAGATACGCAGTATTTT. Translating gives CASSWGRGLADTQYF.

Concerning this clone itself: This sample also contains other DNA sequences that code for the same CDR3. The V gene is TRBV5-1, the J gene TRBJ1-1, with 7 nucleotides matching TRBD1. The CDR3 sequence is 14 residues long. Germline CDR1 reads SGHRS; CDR2 reads YFSETQ. V shed 4 bases and J 2 bases; nucleotides not matched to a gene: 5. CDR3 region: CASSPQGGNTEAFF. The CDR3 DNA sequence: TGCGCCAGCAGCCCCCAGGGGGGCAACACTGAAGCTTTCTTT.

The genes are TRBV5-1 and TRBJ2-3; TRBD1 might be the D (6 bases). CDR1 is SGHRS, CDR2 YFSETQ, per germline. V lost 3 bases and J lost 0, with 11 bases in between. This CDR3 contains 15 residues. The CDR3 bases are TGCGCCAGCAGCTCGGACAGTCCTAGCACAGATACGCAGTATTTT. It encodes CASSSDSPSTDTQYF.

The rearrangement links TRBV5-6 to TRBJ1-2; 7 bases are shared with TRBD1. CDR1 and CDR2 (germline): SGHDT, YYEEEE. The junction had 2 bases not matched to a gene; V was cut back by 6 bases and J by 0 bases. The CDR3 has 13 amino acids. For the CDR3, the DNA is TGTGCCAGCACCGACAGGGCTAACTATGGCTACACCTTC. Encoded protein: CASTDRANYGYTF.

Only one count was recorded for this clone. The same CDR3 can be traced to other DNA sequences in this sample. The chain recombines TRBV18 with TRBJ1-2, with no clear D. The length of the CDR3 is 14 residues. Deletions cut 3 bases from V and 0 bases from J, with 8 bases between. Germline CDR1 KGHSH, CDR2 LQKENI. This chain's CDR3 is CASSPGRANYGYTF. The CDR3 coding sequence is TGTGCCAGCTCACCTGGGCGGGCTAACTATGGCTACACCTTC.

This clone turned up a few times. The CDR3 loop is CASSLGQQMNTEAFF. The CDR3 nucleotides are TGTGCCAGCAGCTTAGGTCAACAGATGAACACTGAAGCTTTCTTT. The genes are TRBV11-2 and TRBJ1-1; D is unclear. Germline assignment: CDR1 SGHAT and CDR2 FQNNGV. The CDR3 spans 15 residues. V shed 1 base and J shed 0 bases, with 9 bases lying between them.

With regard to this clone: The sample holds other DNA sequences that translate to the same CDR3. The chain carries TRBV12-3 or TRBV12-4 and TRBJ2-5; D is unresolved. With 3 bases removed from V and 5 bases from J, the gap between germline ends came to 4 bases. This CDR3 comprises 11 residues. The CDR3 spells CASSFRETQYF. Written as DNA, the CDR3 is TGTGCCAGCAGTTTCCGGGAGACCCAGTACTTC.

V is TRBV3-1 (or the pseudogene TRBV3-2) and J is TRBJ2-7; D is perhaps TRBD1 (6 bases). Per germline, CDR1 LGHDT and CDR2 YNNKEL (reference sequence). The CDR3 is made up of 14 amino acids. Trimming removed 3 bases from V and 3 bases from J, with 12 bases in between. This CDR3 is CASSHWTANYEQYF. CDR3 DNA: TGTGCCAGCAGCCACTGGACAGCCAACTACGAGCAGTACTTC.

This clone was seen just once. This chain links TRBV4-3 with TRBJ2-7; D is perhaps TRBD2 (6 bases). Trimming shortened V by 0 bases and J by 2 bases, and 11 bases separated the two germline ends. The CDR3 runs 15 residues. Per germline, CDR1 LGHNA and CDR2 YSLEER. CDR3 DNA sequence: TGCGCCAGCAGCCAAGATCGGAGGGCACCCTACGAGCAGTACTTC. This encodes CASSQDRRAPYEQYF.

This rearrangement joins TRBV4-3 to TRBJ1-3, with D uncertain. Per germline, CDR1 LGHNA and CDR2 YSLEER. The CDR3 runs 15 residues. Trimming removed 0 bases at V and 0 bases at J, with 6 bases between. The CDR3 loop reads CASSQDSGSGNTIYF. The CDR3 nucleotides are TGCGCCAGCAGCCAAGATTCGGGCTCTGGAAACACCATATATTTT.

The V and J genes are TRBV15 and TRBJ2-1; 9 bases align to TRBD1. Losses at the gene ends were 0 bases for V and 2 bases for J; bases not matched to a gene: 2. The CDR3 totals 16 residues. The germline gives CDR1 LNHNV, CDR2 YYDKDF (reference sequence). CDR3 region: CATSRDGTGPYNEQFF. The CDR3 nucleotides are TGTGCCACCAGCAGAGATGGGACAGGGCCCTACAATGAGCAGTTCTTC.

This chain uses TRBV21-1 with TRBJ1-3. TRBV21-1 is a pseudogene locus. This CDR3 has 16 amino acids. The CDR3 loop is CASSKELSFSGNTIYF. Here the CDR3 DNA reads TGTGCCAGCAGCAAAGAGCTGTCCTTTTCGGGAAACACCATATATTTT.

This clone was counted between two and nine times. The chain combines TRBV10-3 with TRBJ2-2; 11 bases agree with TRBD2. With V trimmed by 6 bases and J by 7 bases, 10 bases remained unmatched. There are 16 residues in the CDR3. Germline CDR1 is ENHRY and CDR2 is SYGVKD. The CDR3 sequence is CAIRPLAGASHGELFF. In DNA form, the CDR3 reads TGTGCCATCAGGCCACTAGCGGGAGCTTCCCACGGGGAGCTGTTTTTT.

The chain recombines TRBV18 with TRBJ1-5; possible D gene TRBD1, 6 bases. V was pared by 3 bases and J by 5 bases, with 14 bases between. The germline CDR1 and CDR2 sequences are KGHSH and LQKENI. The CDR3 consists of 15 residues. As DNA, the CDR3 is TGTGCCAGCTCACCGGCGACAGGACCAGATCAGCCCCAGCATTTT. Amino acid sequence: CASSPATGPDQPQHF.

This chain joins TRBV11-2 and TRBJ2-3, with no clear D. V lost 5 bases and J lost 3, with 9 bases in between. This CDR3 region has 13 residues. Per the germline V gene, CDR1 is SGHAT and CDR2 is FQNNGV. The chain's CDR3 is CASSPPGTDTQYF. In DNA, the CDR3 is TGTGCCAGCAGCCCTCCAGGAACAGATACGCAGTATTTT.

The rearrangement uses TRBV6-5 and TRBJ2-4; TRBD1 aligns across 8 bases. The CDR3 is made up of 14 amino acids. The germline V gene has CDR1 MNHEY and CDR2 SVGAGI. V trimming: 6 bases; J trimming: 8 bases; junction bases outside the gene matches: 9. CDR3 sequence: CASRDRGKGDIQYF. The CDR3 nucleotides are TGTGCCAGCAGAGACAGGGGAAAAGGCGACATTCAGTACTTC.